Listed below are T cell receptor beta chains from one sample, sequenced in a study of T-cell memory formation after mild COVID-19. MiXCR, applied by TCRdb to the 5' RACE reads, yields one record per CDR3 protein. The sample yields around 200,000 distinct CDR3 sequences, approximately 16% seen once. The sequenced sample was PBMCs or a T cell subset sorted from them (not recorded which). These receptors were obtained from an adult woman who had mild COVID-19 (a few samples of this study predate the infection). Cell type and time point are not known. Each CDR3 is given with its conserved first and last residue.

v_gene	CDR3aa
TRBV9	CASSVGPAAFEQFF
TRBV20-1	CSARVMGQGLMNTEAFF
TRBV20-1	CSAVPSGSFYNEQFF
TRBV7-9	CASSSRAGGGGDTQYF
TRBV12-3/TRBV12-4	CASRQGEAGELFF
TRBV12-3/TRBV12-4	CASSLPTGYLHF
TRBV5-1	CASSLRSTGGETQYF
TRBV15	CATSRGGLGANEQFF
TRBV12-3/TRBV12-4	CASGQGTPDTQYF
TRBV9	CASSDHTGELFF
TRBV27	CASSPGRESNEQFF
TRBV5-8	CASSVYRASYNEQFF
TRBV5-1	CASSSTERDGYTF
TRBV4-1	CASSQSWGTGGYPSWNEQYF
TRBV10-3	CAISEPRDRAEQYF
TRBV20-1	CSARDRAVPPSYNEQFF
TRBV20-1	CSATGTKSRGDTQYF
TRBV6-2/TRBV6-3	CASSPQGGTYEQYF
TRBV5-1	CASSADRNEQFF
TRBV7-9	CASSFGINQPQHF
TRBV11-2	CASSLDRTGPAEAFF
TRBV29-1	CSGGTAEGEYF
TRBV13	CASSSSGQGTREQYF
TRBV12-3/TRBV12-4	CASMPRSSGNEQYF
TRBV29-1	CSVPGRTTSYEQYF
TRBV6-5	CASSYQLTGTGDSYEQYF
TRBV7-8	CASSSSRVEHEQYF
TRBV19	CASSFRQGGDQTQYF
TRBV3-1	CASSQFGWQYF
TRBV5-1	CASSLGGARGLAGGYEQFF
TRBV20-1	CSASAGTAHGYTF
TRBV6-2/TRBV6-3	CASSSALMNTQYF
TRBV24-1	CATSRSGGGYEQFF
TRBV5-4	CASSLPGRQAEAFF
TRBV5-1	CASSSEGGAYEQYF
TRBV11-2	CASSLGQGSTDTQYF
TRBV6-6	CASSYSRQGKTQYF
TRBV12-3/TRBV12-4	CASIPRGQNTEAFF
TRBV12-3/TRBV12-4	CASSRAGTGDQPQHF
TRBV15	CATSRDGTGKVETQYF
TRBV7-8	CASSFGGRGEAFF
TRBV29-1	CSVAWGGIGAAEAFF
TRBV6-2/TRBV6-3	CASSYSSTYNEQFF
TRBV19	CASSIGQGVASQETQYF
TRBV9	CASSVVEGREQYF
TRBV27	CASSLEGFLRNSPLHF
TRBV29-1	CSARAGGTTGELFF
TRBV7-8	CASSRFTWGGNNEQFF
TRBV2	CASSADGHSNQPQHF
TRBV4-2	CASSQVKASGSYEQYF
TRBV12-3/TRBV12-4	CASSSVPGQGQRAKNIQYF
TRBV7-2	CASSLITSGMLQFF
TRBV18	CASSPRSQGAYGYTF
TRBV7-2	CASSLVGAAVETQYF
TRBV5-1	CASSTTPNVVNEQFF
TRBV9	CASSVTSGGEQFF
TRBV6-1	CASSEEISGVPAPQYF
TRBV12-3/TRBV12-4	CASTEGDANYGYTF